This T cell receptor beta chain was obtained from a study of post-analysis software for immune sequencing data. Study-level points and caveats: Strong co-clustering by F measure was seen for same-batch samples. Multiple sclerosis was associated with a significant reduction in normalized Chao1 diversity relative to controls. Comparison of patients with controls showed roughly five TRBV segments more frequent in patients, TRBV5-6, TRBV5-1 and TRBV20-1 among them.

Unique molecular identifiers were present in the TCR beta cDNA libraries. A population of 1 to 10 million T cells gave rise to approximately 530,000 cDNA molecules. TCRdb re-derived calls from the PCR reads in MiXCR, one entry per CDR3 protein. The sample lists a few hundred thousand distinct CDR3 sequences; approximately 42% were seen once. The CDR3 spans 11 residues. V was trimmed by 3 bases and J by 5 bases, leaving 4 bases between them. Germline V gene data show CDR1 as LGHNT and CDR2 as FRNRAP. There are a few counts of this clonotype. The antigen is undetermined. The chain recombines TRBV12-5 with TRBJ1-1; no firm D call. The sequence came from a girl aged 2-15 years with multiple sclerosis. Sequenced: blood. The CDR3, as DNA: TGTGCTAGTGGTTTCGGAACTGAAGCTTTCTTT. Amino acids: CASGFGTEAFF.